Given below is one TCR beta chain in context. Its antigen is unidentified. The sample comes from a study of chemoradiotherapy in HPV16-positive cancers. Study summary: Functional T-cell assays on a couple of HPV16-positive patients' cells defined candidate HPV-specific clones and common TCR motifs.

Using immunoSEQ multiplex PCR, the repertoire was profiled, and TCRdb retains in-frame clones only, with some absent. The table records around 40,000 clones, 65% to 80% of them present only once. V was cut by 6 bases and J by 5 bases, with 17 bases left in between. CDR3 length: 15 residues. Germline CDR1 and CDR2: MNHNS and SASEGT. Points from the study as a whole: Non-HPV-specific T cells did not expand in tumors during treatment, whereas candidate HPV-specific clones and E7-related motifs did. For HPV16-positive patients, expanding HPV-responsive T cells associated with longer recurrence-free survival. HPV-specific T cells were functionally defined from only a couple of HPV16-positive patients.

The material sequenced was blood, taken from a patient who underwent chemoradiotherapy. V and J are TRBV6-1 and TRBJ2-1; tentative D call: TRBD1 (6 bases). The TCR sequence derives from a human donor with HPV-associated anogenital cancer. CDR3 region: CASRQTGAAHNEQFF. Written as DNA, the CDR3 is TGTGCCAGCAGACAGACAGGTGCGGCACACAATGAGCAGTTCTTC.